A single sample gave rise to the 26 T cell receptor beta chains below, sequenced in a study of T cells after yellow fever vaccination. TCRdb re-called the 5' RACE reads with MiXCR, one entry per CDR3 protein. This table holds approximately 300,000 distinct CDR3 sequences, over 8.5% found once. The specimen was CD4+ T cells sorted from PBMCs, collected 45 days after the yellow fever booster vaccination. The receptors come from a man aged 18 to 29 who received the YFV17D yellow fever vaccine.

This rearrangement joins TRBV6-1 to TRBJ1-1; D not certain. V lost 11 bases and J 1 base, leaving 8 bases between the germline ends. The germline CDR1 and CDR2 sequences are MNHNS and SASEGT. The CDR3 contains 11 residues. This CDR3 reads CAAGGNTEAFF. As DNA, the CDR3 is TGTGCCGCAGGTGGGAACACTGAAGCTTTCTTT.

This clonotype was counted at least ten times. The rearrangement links TRBV7-3 to TRBJ2-2; D is possibly TRBD1 (5 bases). The CDR3 runs to 15 residues. Germline values: CDR1 SGHTA, CDR2 FQGTGA. Trimming removed 3 bases from V and 1 base from J, with 9 bases in between. The CDR3 region has the DNA TGTGCCAGCAGCTTTCACGGACAGAACACCGGGGAGCTGTTTTTT. It is translated as CASSFHGQNTGELFF.

This clonotype was observed a few times. Here the CDR3 DNA reads TGTGCCAGCTCACCAGGACTAGCGGGGGGCCCGTTGCAAGAGACCCAGTACTTC. It is translated as CASSPGLAGGPLQETQYF. The genes are TRBV18 and TRBJ2-5, with 14 nucleotides matching TRBD2. The CDR3 runs 18 residues. Germline assignment: CDR1 KGHSH and CDR2 LQKENI. The V segment lost 2 bases and the J segment 2 bases; nucleotides outside the gene matches: 7.

This clonotype turned up a few times. The genes are TRBV4-3 and TRBJ2-5; D uncertain. The CDR3 totals 11 residues. V was clipped by 5 bases and J by 9 bases, with 10 bases between them. Germline V gene sequence: CDR1 LGHNA, CDR2 YSLEER. CDR3 DNA sequence: TGCGCCAGCAGCGAAGGGAATGCCCAGTACTTC. It is translated as CASSEGNAQYF.

This clonotype was counted a few times. The chain has TRBV30 and TRBJ1-1; D gene uncertain. Germline-derived CDR1 and CDR2 are GTSNPN and SVGIG (reference sequence). V was trimmed by 3 bases and J by 4 bases, leaving 12 bases between them. The length of the CDR3 is 13 residues. CDR3: CAWRGSLSTEAFF. The CDR3, as DNA: TGTGCCTGGAGGGGCTCCCTGAGCACTGAAGCTTTCTTT.

The chain combines TRBV5-1 with TRBJ2-5; 9 nucleotides align to TRBD2. The V and J ends lost 3 bases and 7 bases, in that order; junction bases with no gene match: 13. The germline V gene encodes CDR1 SGHRS and CDR2 YFSETQ. The length of the CDR3 is 16 residues. In DNA, the CDR3 is TGCGCCAGCAGCTCGCCCGGGACTAGCATCTTCGGGACCCAGTACTTC. Amino acid sequence: CASSSPGTSIFGTQYF.

This clonotype was observed once. The chain carries TRBV7-3 and TRBJ2-2, with D possibly being TRBD1 or TRBD2 (5 bases each). Germline CDR1 and CDR2: SGHTA and FQGTGA. This CDR3 has 17 residues. Between the trimmed V and J ends, which lost 3 bases and 3 bases, there was a span of 17 bases. CDR3 bases: TGTGCCAGCAGCTTCACCGGGACCTTAACGGACACCGGGGAGCTGTTTTTT. This translates into CASSFTGTLTDTGELFF. The variable domain in full, with the rest retrieved from reference TRBV7-3 and TRBJ2-2, is GAGVSQTPSNKVTEKGKYVELRCDPISGHTALYWYRQSLGQGPEFLIYFQGTGAADDSGLPNDRFFAVRPEGSVSTLKIQRTERGDSAVYLCASSFTGTLTDTGELFFGEGSRLTVL.

This clonotype appeared a single time. The chain employs TRBV11-2 and TRBJ2-2; possible D gene TRBD2, 6 bases. In germline, CDR1 is SGHAT, CDR2 FQNNGV. V was pared by 10 bases and J by 5 bases, with 11 bases between. The CDR3 is 12 residues long. CDR3 coding DNA: TGTGCCATCGGGGGAGGAACCGGGGAGCTGTTTTTT. This sequence encodes CAIGGGTGELFF. Full variable domain (missing parts from reference TRBV11-2 and TRBJ2-2): EAGVAQSPRYKIIEKRQSVAFWCNPISGHATLYWYQQILGQGPKLLIQFQNNGVVDDSQLPKDRFSAERLKGVDSTLKIQPAKLEDSAVYLCAIGGGTGELFFGEGSRLTVL.

The gene calls are TRBV6-6 and TRBJ2-7; 7 nucleotides align to TRBD1. Germline CDR1 and CDR2: MNHNY and SVGAGI (reference sequence). V was clipped by 4 bases and J by 6 bases; unmatched bases: 3. The CDR3 length is 12 residues. Written as DNA, the CDR3 is TGTGCCAGCAGTTCACAGGGGCTCGAGCAGTACGTC. Translating it yields CASSSQGLEQYV.

This chain links TRBV2 with TRBJ1-1; 9 bases are shared with TRBD1. CDR1 and CDR2 (germline): SNHLY, FYNNEI. The CDR3 spans 14 residues. V trimming: 6 bases; J trimming: 4 bases; junction bases outside the gene matches: 6. In DNA, the CDR3 is TGTGCCAGCAGGGACAGGGGCCCGGGCACTGAAGCTTTCTTT. Its protein is CASRDRGPGTEAFF. Looking up the rest from reference TRBV2 and TRBJ1-1 gives the full variable domain: EPEVTQTPSHQVTQMGQEVILRCVPISNHLYFYWYRQILGQKVEFLVSFYNNEISEKSEIFDDQFSVERPDGSNFTLKIRSTKLEDSAMYFCASRDRGPGTEAFFGQGTRLTVV.

This clonotype has more than one count but fewer than ten. The rearrangement joins TRBV28 to TRBJ2-7, with 8 bases identical to TRBD1. After removal of 6 bases from V and 6 bases from J, the junction contained 7 bases not matched to a gene. CDR1 and CDR2 from the germline V gene are MDHEN and SYDVKM. CDR3 length equals 13 residues. The DNA of the CDR3 is TGTGCCAGCAGCACTACAGGGGGAAGCGAGCAGTACGTC. The encoded protein is CASSTTGGSEQYV.

The rearrangement links TRBV5-1 to TRBJ2-1; 7 positions match TRBD1. The CDR3 extends over 14 amino acids. Germline CDR1 SGHRS, CDR2 YFSETQ. V was clipped by 0 bases and J by 8 bases; unmatched bases: 5. The CDR3 region is CASSLATGADEQFF. CDR3 nucleotide sequence: TGCGCCAGCAGCTTGGCTACAGGGGCGGATGAGCAGTTCTTC. The variable domain in full, with the rest retrieved from reference TRBV5-1 and TRBJ2-1, is KAGVTQTPRYLIKTRGQQVTLSCSPISGHRSVSWYQQTPGQGLQFLFEYFSETQRNKGNFPGRFSGRQFSNSRSEMNVSTLELGDSALYLCASSLATGADEQFFGPGTRLTVL.

At least ten counts were recorded for this clonotype. The V call is TRBV24-1, the J call TRBJ2-5; D perhaps matches TRBD1 (5 bases). The V and J ends lost 5 bases and 5 bases respectively, with 11 bases between them. CDR1 KGHDR and CDR2 SFDVKD come from the germline V gene. CDR3 length equals 13 residues. CDR3 in amino acids: CATSAAGSETQYF. The CDR3 bases are TGTGCCACCAGTGCGGCAGGGTCGGAGACCCAGTACTTC.

This clonotype was found a few times. The rearrangement joins TRBV7-9 to TRBJ2-7, with D possibly being TRBD1 or TRBD2 (5 bases each). Germline CDR1 SEHNR, CDR2 FQNEAQ (reference sequence). The V end was cut by 6 bases, the J end by 12 bases, with 24 bases between. The CDR3 covers 14 residues. DNA for the CDR3: TGTGCCAGCAGTTACCCCGGGACGGACACGTTGGGGTACGTC. Translating gives CASSYPGTDTLGYV.

The chain joins TRBV20-1 to TRBJ2-7, with 7 bases matching TRBD2. V dropped 8 bases and J dropped 2; count of bases not matched to a gene: 6. Germline assignment: CDR1 DFQATT and CDR2 SNEGSKA (reference sequence). The length of the CDR3 is 12 residues. The CDR3 region is CSPRGDTYEQYF. The DNA for the CDR3 is TGCAGTCCCCGGGGGGATACCTACGAGCAGTACTTC.

There are a few counts of this clonotype. This sequence joins TRBV14 and TRBJ2-5; no clear D gene. CDR1 and CDR2 (germline): SGHDN, FVKESK. The length of the CDR3 is 13 residues. Trimming shortened V by 5 bases and J by 1 base, and 8 bases separated the two germline ends. Here the CDR3 reads CASSGTLQETQYF. The CDR3 bases are TGTGCCAGCAGCGGTACCCTCCAAGAGACCCAGTACTTC.

The rearrangement links TRBV20-1 to TRBJ2-3; TRBD2 matches 10 bases. The length of the CDR3 is 15 residues. J was trimmed by 0 bases and V by 5 bases; bases with no gene match: 5. The V gene's germline CDR1 is DFQATT and CDR2 SNEGSKA (reference sequence). CDR3 sequence: CSAAPSGGSTDTQYF. The CDR3 DNA reads TGCAGTGCTGCCCCTAGCGGGGGAAGCACAGATACGCAGTATTTT.

This clonotype has a handful of counts. The chain links TRBV12-3 or TRBV12-4 to TRBJ2-3, with 9 bases fitting TRBD1. The CDR3 is made up of 14 amino acids. V shed 4 bases and J 4 bases; nucleotides not matched to a gene: 3. The CDR3 DNA reads TGTGCCAGCAGTTGGGACAGGGTCTCAGATACGCAGTATTTT. This codes for CASSWDRVSDTQYF.

This clonotype came up a few times. The chain combines TRBV6-1 with TRBJ1-1; D remains unclear. The length of the CDR3 is 13 residues. Between the trimmed V and J ends, which lost 8 bases and 0 bases, there was a span of 10 bases. The germline V gene has CDR1 MNHNS and CDR2 SASEGT. The CDR3 reads CASSSRLNTEAFF. In nucleotides, the CDR3 is TGTGCCAGCTCCTCTAGATTGAACACTGAAGCTTTCTTT.

This clonotype was counted a few times. This sequence joins TRBV10-3 and TRBJ2-2; unclear D gene. Germline V gives CDR1 ENHRY, CDR2 SYGVKD. The CDR3 has 13 residues. Trimming cost V 3 bases and J 6 bases, with 8 bases left between them. This CDR3 reads CAISETGSGELFF. CDR3 DNA: TGTGCCATCAGTGAAACCGGGTCCGGGGAGCTGTTTTTT.

The rearrangement links TRBV6-2 or TRBV6-3 to TRBJ2-3; D ambiguous. V shed 2 bases and J shed 2 bases, with 20 bases lying between them. This CDR3 has 18 residues. The germline gives CDR1 MNHEY, CDR2 SVGEGT. CDR3 protein: CASSYAPWGKDITDTQYF. The CDR3, as DNA: TGTGCCAGCAGTTACGCTCCGTGGGGAAAGGATATCACAGATACGCAGTATTTT.

This clonotype was counted at least ten times. This chain connects TRBV7-8 to TRBJ2-2; D is unclear. V gave up 2 bases and J gave up 0 bases, with 13 bases separating them. The CDR3 is 17 amino acids. Germline CDR1 SGHVS, CDR2 FQNEAQ. The CDR3 is CASSLRKAGPNTGELFF. CDR3 DNA: TGTGCCAGCAGCTTAAGAAAGGCAGGTCCGAACACCGGGGAGCTGTTTTTT.

The chain joins TRBV20-1 to TRBJ2-4; 7 bases are a match to TRBD1. Germline assignment: CDR1 DFQATT and CDR2 SNEGSKA (reference sequence). V lost 7 bases, J lost 0 bases, and 6 bases stayed unmatched. The CDR3 is 14 residues long. The CDR3 region is CSVQGTLAKNIQYF. CDR3 nucleotides: TGCAGTGTACAGGGGACCCTAGCCAAAAACATTCAGTACTTC.

The J gene is TRBJ2-3, the V gene TRBV5-6; 9 positions match TRBD2. V was pared by 6 bases and J by 4 bases, with 3 bases of the junction left unmatched. Germline V gene lookup returns CDR1 SGHDT and CDR2 YYEEEE. The CDR3 spans 13 residues. CDR3 amino acids: CASMVAGADTQYF. CDR3 sequence (DNA): TGTGCCAGCATGGTAGCGGGGGCAGATACGCAGTATTTT.

Ten or more counts support this clonotype. The chain carries TRBV20-1 and TRBJ1-1; possible D gene TRBD1, 5 bases. Germline lookup yields CDR1 DFQATT and CDR2 SNEGSKA (reference sequence). The CDR3 spans 13 residues. V lost 4 bases and J 4 bases, leaving 13 bases between the germline ends. Written as DNA, the CDR3 is TGCAGTGCTACCAACACGGGGCCCACTGAAGCTTTCTTT. This translates into CSATNTGPTEAFF.

The chain employs TRBV29-1 and TRBJ1-2, with D perhaps TRBD1 (5 bases). V lost 6 bases, J lost 1 base, and 9 bases lay in between. Per the germline V gene, CDR1 is SQVTM and CDR2 is ANQGSEA. The CDR3 sequence is 12 residues long. CDR3 sequence: CSVGDGNYGYTF. The CDR3 region has the DNA TGCAGCGTGGGGGACGGTAACTATGGCTACACCTTC.